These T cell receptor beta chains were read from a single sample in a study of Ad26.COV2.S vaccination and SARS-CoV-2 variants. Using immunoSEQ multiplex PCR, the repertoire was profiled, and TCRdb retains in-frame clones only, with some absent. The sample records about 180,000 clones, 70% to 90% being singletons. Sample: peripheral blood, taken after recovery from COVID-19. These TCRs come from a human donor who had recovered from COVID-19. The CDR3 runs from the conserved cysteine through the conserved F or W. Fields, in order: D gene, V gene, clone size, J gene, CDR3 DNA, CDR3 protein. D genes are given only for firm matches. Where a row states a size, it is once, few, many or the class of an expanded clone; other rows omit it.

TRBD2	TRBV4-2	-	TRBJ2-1	TGTGCCAGCAGCCAAGTGAAGGCTAGCGGGGGGGCGAATGAGCAGTTCTTC	CASSQVKASGGANEQFF
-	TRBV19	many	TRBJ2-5	TGTGCCAGTAGTAGGGACCATGCCCAAGAGACCCAGTACTTC	CASSRDHAQETQYF
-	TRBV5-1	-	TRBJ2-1	TGCGCCAGCAGCCTGGGGGGGGCGAACAATGAGCAGTTCTTC	CASSLGGANNEQFF
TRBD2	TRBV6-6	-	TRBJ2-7	TGTGCCAGCAGTCCCAGACTAGCCGCTACCTACGAGCAGTACTTC	CASSPRLAATYEQYF
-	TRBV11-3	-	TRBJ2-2	TGTGCCAGCAGCCTGGGGAGTTACACCGGGGAGCTGTTTTTT	CASSLGSYTGELFF
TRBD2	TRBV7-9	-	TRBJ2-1	TGTGCCAGCAGCTTATGGACTAGCCCCATGGATGAGCAGTTCTTC	CASSLWTSPMDEQFF
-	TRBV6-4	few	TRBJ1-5	TGTGCCAGCAGTGAGCGTTGGTACAGGCCCAACAATCAGCCCCAGCATTTT	CASSERWYRPNNQPQHF
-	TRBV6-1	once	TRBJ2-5	TGTGCCAGCAGTGAAGAAATCCTGGGGGAGACCCAGTACTTC	CASSEEILGETQYF
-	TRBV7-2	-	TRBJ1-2	TGTGCCAGCAGCTTAGACGGACAAGGTACGGTCTACACCTTC	CASSLDGQGTVYTF
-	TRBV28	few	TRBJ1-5	TGTGCCAGCAGTTTCAGACGGGTGGAATCGCCCCAGCATTTT	CASSFRRVESPQHF
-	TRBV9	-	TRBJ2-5	TGTGCCAGCAGCCCGTCGGAGGGCAGAGCAGAGACCCAGTACTTC	CASSPSEGRAETQYF
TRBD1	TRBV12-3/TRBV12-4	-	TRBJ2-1	TGTGCCAGCACCCCGGACAGGGCAGGCGAGCAGTTCTTC	CASTPDRAGEQFF
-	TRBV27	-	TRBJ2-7	TGTGCCAGCAGTTCCCTCTGGGGTCTAACCTACGAGCAGTACTTC	CASSSLWGLTYEQYF
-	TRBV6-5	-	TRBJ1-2	TGTGCCAGCATAGTGGATTCAGACTATGGCTACACCTTC	CASIVDSDYGYTF
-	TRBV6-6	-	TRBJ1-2	TGTGCCAGCAGTTACTCGGCGGGGGCCTATGGCTACACCTTC	CASSYSAGAYGYTF
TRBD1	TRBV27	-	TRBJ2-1	TGTGCCAGCAGTTTGCGCACAGGGGGCAATGAGCAGTTCTTC	CASSLRTGGNEQFF
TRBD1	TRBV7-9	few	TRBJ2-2	TGTGCCAGCAGCTTAATCGGGACAGGGGGCTTGGCGGAGCTGTTTTTT	CASSLIGTGGLAELFF
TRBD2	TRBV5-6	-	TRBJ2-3	TGTGCCAGCAGCTCGGGACTAGGCAGCACAGATACGCAGTATTTT	CASSSGLGSTDTQYF
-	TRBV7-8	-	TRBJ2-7	TGTGCCAGCAGCGAGACTAGAGCCGAGCAGTACTTC	CASSETRAEQYF
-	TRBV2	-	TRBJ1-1	TGTGCCAGCAGCAGCCGACAGACCCCGAACACTGAAGCTTTCTTT	CASSSRQTPNTEAFF
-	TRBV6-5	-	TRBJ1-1	TGTGCCAGCCTCCAAAGGGGACCTGAAGCTTTCTTT	CASLQRGPEAFF
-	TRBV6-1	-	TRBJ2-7	TGTGCCAGCAGTGATGAGGATTTAGGGGCCTACGAGCAGTACTTC	CASSDEDLGAYEQYF
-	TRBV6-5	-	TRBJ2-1	TGTGCCAGCAGTTTCGACTCCAATGAGCAGTTCTTC	CASSFDSNEQFF
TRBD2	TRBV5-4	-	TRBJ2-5	TGTGCCAGCAGCTTATCCCAGCGGGGGCAAGAGACCCAGTACTTC	CASSLSQRGQETQYF
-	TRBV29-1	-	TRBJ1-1	TGCAGCGTCAGCAGGGGAAAGAACACTGAAGCTTTCTTT	CSVSRGKNTEAFF
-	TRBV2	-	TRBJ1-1	TGTGCCAGCCCCGGACTGTTGAACACTGAAGCTTTCTTT	CASPGLLNTEAFF
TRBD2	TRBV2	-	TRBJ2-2	TGTGCCAGCAGTGAACGATGGGGACTATTCGGCACCGGGGAGCTGTTTTTT	CASSERWGLFGTGELFF
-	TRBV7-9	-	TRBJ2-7	TGTGCCAGCAGCCCCCCCAGCGGCTACGAGCAGTACTTC	CASSPPSGYEQYF
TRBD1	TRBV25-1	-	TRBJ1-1	TGTGCCAGCAGCCGACATCGGGACAGGGCTGAGACTGAAGCTTTCTTT	CASSRHRDRAETEAFF
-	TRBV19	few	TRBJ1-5	TGTGCCAGTACAGGAAGAGCCGTCCATCAGCCCCAGCATTTT	CASTGRAVHQPQHF
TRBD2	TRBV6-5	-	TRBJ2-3	TGTGCCAGCAGTTACGCCACGGGGGGTAGCACAGATACGCAGTATTTT	CASSYATGGSTDTQYF
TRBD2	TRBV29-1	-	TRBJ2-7	TGCAGCGTTGAGAAAGAGCGGGACTACGAGCAGTACTTC	CSVEKERDYEQYF
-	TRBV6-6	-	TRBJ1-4	TGTGCCAGCACTAATGGGGGGATTAATGAAAAACTGTTTTTT	CASTNGGINEKLFF
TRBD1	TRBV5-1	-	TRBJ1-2	TGCGCCAGCAGCCCGGGACAGGGGGCAGAAGGCTACACCTTC	CASSPGQGAEGYTF
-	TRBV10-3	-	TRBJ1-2	TGTGCCCTAGGACGGGGCAGCTCCTATGGCTACACCTTC	CALGRGSSYGYTF
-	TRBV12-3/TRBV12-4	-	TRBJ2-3	TGTGCCAGCAGTTTCTTTACCGATACGCAGTATTTT	CASSFFTDTQYF
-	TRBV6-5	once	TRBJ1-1	TGTGCCAGCAGCCTTCGAGAGAACACTGAAGCTTTCTTT	CASSLRENTEAFF
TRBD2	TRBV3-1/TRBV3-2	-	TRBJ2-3	TGTGCCAGCAGCCAAGATGGTAGCGGGACTCCAGATACGCAGTATTTT	CASSQDGSGTPDTQYF
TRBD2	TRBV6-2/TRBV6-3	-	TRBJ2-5	TGTGCCAGCAGCCGCTTAGCGGGGGGGAGGGAGACCCAGTACTTC	CASSRLAGGRETQYF
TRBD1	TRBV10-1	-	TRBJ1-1	TGCGCCAGCAGTGTGGGGACAGGAGGGGGCACTGAAGCTTTCTTT	CASSVGTGGGTEAFF
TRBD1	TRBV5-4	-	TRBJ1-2	TGTGCCAGCAGCCCACGGACAGGGGGGTATGGCTACACCTTC	CASSPRTGGYGYTF
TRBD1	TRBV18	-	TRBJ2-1	TGTGCCAGCTCACTACCGTCCGGGACAGGATTCTCCAATGAGCAGTTCTTC	CASSLPSGTGFSNEQFF
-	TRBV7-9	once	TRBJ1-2	TGTGCCAGCAGCTCCGAGACGGGTAACTATGGCTACACCTTC	CASSSETGNYGYTF
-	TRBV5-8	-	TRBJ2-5	TGTGCCAGCAGCTTTGGAGGGGCCCGGCCCCAAGAGACCCAGTACTTC	CASSFGGARPQETQYF
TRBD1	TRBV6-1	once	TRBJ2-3	TGTGCCAGCAGTGACAGGGGGAAGACAGATACGCAGTATTTT	CASSDRGKTDTQYF
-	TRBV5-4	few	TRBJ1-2	TGTGCCAGCAGCTTGGACAGAAACTATGGCTACACCTTC	CASSLDRNYGYTF
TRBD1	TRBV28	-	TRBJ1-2	TGTGCCAGCAGTTTTTCAGGGGGCGGTGGCTACACCTTC	CASSFSGGGGYTF
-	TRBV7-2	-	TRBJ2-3	TGTGCCAGCAGCTTAGACTCTAGCGCAGATACGCAGTATTTT	CASSLDSSADTQYF
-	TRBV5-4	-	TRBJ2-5	TGTGCCAGCAGCCTCCCGGGACTCCAAGAGACCCAGTACTTC	CASSLPGLQETQYF
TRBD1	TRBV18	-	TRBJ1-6	TGTGCCAGCTCACCAGATAGACAGGGGGCAAGGTCACCCCTCCACTTT	CASSPDRQGARSPLHF
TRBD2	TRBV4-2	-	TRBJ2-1	TGTGCCAGCAGCCAGTCGACGTCCAGCGGGGGGACCTACAATGAGCAGTTCTTC	CASSQSTSSGGTYNEQFF
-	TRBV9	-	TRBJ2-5	TGTGCCAGCAGCGTCCAACCTGGGACCGGGTGGGAGACCCAGTACTTC	CASSVQPGTGWETQYF
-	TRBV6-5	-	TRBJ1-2	TGTGCCAGCAGTTACTCGCAGGGGACGACCTATGGCTACACCTTC	CASSYSQGTTYGYTF
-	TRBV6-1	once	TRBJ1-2	TGTGCCAGCAGTGAAATTCGGACAACCTCCCTTAACTATGGCTACACCTTC	CASSEIRTTSLNYGYTF
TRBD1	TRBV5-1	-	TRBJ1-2	TGCGCCAGCAGCTTCTACCCGGGACAGGGCTATGGCTACACCTTC	CASSFYPGQGYGYTF
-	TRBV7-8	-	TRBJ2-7	TGTGCCAGCAGCTTGCGGCGGTCCTACGAGCAGTACTTC	CASSLRRSYEQYF
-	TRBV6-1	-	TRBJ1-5	TGTGCCAGCAGTGAAGCGACCTCTAACATCCATCAGCCCCAGCATTTT	CASSEATSNIHQPQHF
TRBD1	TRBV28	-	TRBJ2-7	TGTGCCAGCGCCGCCCCAGGGGGCTACGAGCAGTACTTC	CASAAPGGYEQYF
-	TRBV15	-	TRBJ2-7	TGTGCCACCAGCAGAGAAAGGATTGGGCAGGACGAGCAGTACTTC	CATSRERIGQDEQYF
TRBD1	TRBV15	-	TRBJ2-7	TGTGCCACCAGCAGAGCTGACACCGGGACAGGAACCTACGAGCAGTACTTC	CATSRADTGTGTYEQYF